This TCR beta chain comes out of a study of ipilimumab plus nivolumab after autologous stem cell transplantation. Sequencing was performed with immunoSEQ multiplex PCR; in TCRdb, only in-frame clones are kept and a portion is missing. The sample has about 15,000 clones; approximately 74% are singletons. Germline assignment: CDR1 SSHAT and CDR2 FNYEAQ (reference sequence). The CDR3 totals 15 residues. Ipilimumab, 1 mg/kg, started 14 to 28 days after autologous transplant. Through week 26, nivolumab 3 mg/kg IV was given weeks 1, 4, 7, 10, then biweekly. A remark on this clone: The junction does not match germline at one end; this may be a read error.

The TCR comes from a male donor with primary mediastinal lymphoma. This chain joins TRBV7-7 and TRBJ2-3, with a tentative D call TRBD2 (5 bases). The sequencing used PBMCs, collected in a trial of ipilimumab plus nivolumab as post-transplant consolidation. CDR3 protein: CASSLSGSSTDTQYF. The CDR3 nucleotides are TGTGCTAGCAGTCTGAGTGGGAGTAGCACAGATACGCAGTATTTT.